Listed here are 26 T cell receptor beta chains from one sample, sequenced in a study of blood T cell repertoires in COVID-19. Using immunoSEQ multiplex PCR, the repertoire was profiled, and TCRdb retains in-frame clones only, with some absent. The sample records some 180,000 clones, 79% being singletons. The sample comprised peripheral blood. The receptor source for this set is a woman aged 40 to 55 with COVID-19, enrolled during active disease.

The chain links TRBV10-3 to TRBJ2-3; 9 bases are shared with TRBD2. The CDR3 has 16 amino acids. In germline, CDR1 is ENHRY, CDR2 SYGVKD. Trimming took 5 bases from V and 1 from J; bases not matched to a gene: 7. In DNA, the CDR3 is TGTGCCATCAGTCCCCGGGAGCGGGGGGGCACAGATACGCAGTATTTT. This gives the protein CAISPRERGGTDTQYF.

The CDR3 DNA sequence: TGTGCCAGCAGCCAAGTCTTACTAGCGGGAGGCTACGAGCAGTACTTC. This codes for CASSQVLLAGGYEQYF. The rearrangement joins TRBV3-1 (or the pseudogene TRBV3-2) to TRBJ2-7; TRBD2 matches at 12 bases. Germline loops: CDR1 LGHDT, CDR2 YNNKEL (reference sequence). V trimming: 1 base; J trimming: 3 bases; junction bases outside the gene matches: 4. The CDR3 extends over 16 amino acids.

V gene TRBV28 combines with J gene TRBJ1-6, with no clear D. Trimming shortened V by 6 bases and J by 8 bases, and 8 bases separated the two germline ends. Germline assignment: CDR1 MDHEN and CDR2 SYDVKM. The length of the CDR3 is 12 residues. CDR3 bases: TGTGCCAGCAGGGTGCGGGATTCACCCCTCCACTTT. This encodes CASRVRDSPLHF. Combining the CDR3 with reference TRBV28 and TRBJ1-6 gives the whole variable domain DVKVTQSSRYLVKRTGEKVFLECVQDMDHENMFWYRQDPGLGLRLIYFSYDVKMKEKGDIPEGYSVSREKKERFSLILESASTNQTSMYLCASRVRDSPLHFGNGTRLTVT.

J is TRBJ1-2 and V is TRBV19, with a possible D match to TRBD1 (6 bases). Germline CDR1 LNHDA, CDR2 SQIVND (reference sequence). The V gene lost 2 bases and the J gene lost 4 bases, with 17 bases spanning the gap. The CDR3 consists of 16 residues. CDR3: CASSIKDSYRVYGYTF. The CDR3 nucleotides read TGTGCCAGTAGTATAAAGGATTCGTACAGGGTCTATGGCTACACCTTC.

The V and J genes are TRBV5-4 and TRBJ2-4; D uncertain. Germline CDR1 reads SGHNT; CDR2 reads YYREEE (reference sequence). This CDR3 comprises 14 residues. The V end was cut by 4 bases, the J end by 0 bases, with 8 bases between. The CDR3 region has the DNA TGTGCCAGCAGCGGGCCCGTAGCCAAAAACATTCAGTACTTC. It yields the protein CASSGPVAKNIQYF.

This clone was seen a few times. The chain joins TRBV7-9 to TRBJ1-1, with 10 bases matching TRBD1. Germline assignment: CDR1 SEHNR and CDR2 FQNEAQ (reference sequence). The CDR3 is made up of 18 amino acids. V was clipped by 3 bases and J by 4 bases; unmatched bases: 14. The CDR3 DNA reads as TGTGCCAGCAGCTTCGGGACAGGGGCCGGGGTATCAGGCACTGAAGCTTTCTTT. This codes for CASSFGTGAGVSGTEAFF.

The chain recombines TRBV10-1 with TRBJ2-1, with 10 bases identical to TRBD2. This CDR3 is 14 amino acids long. Looked up from germline, CDR1 is WNHNN and CDR2 is SYGVQD (reference sequence). Trimming took 5 bases from V and 9 from J; bases not matched to a gene: 7. CDR3 DNA: TGCGCCAGCAGTCGGGCTAGCGGGAGAACTGAGCAGTTCTTC. It is translated as CASSRASGRTEQFF.

Details on this clone: Germline is not matched at one junction end, which may reflect a read error. This chain joins TRBV27 and TRBJ1-5; D might be TRBD1 (5 bases). The CDR3 consists of 14 residues. Germline-derived CDR1 and CDR2 are MNHEY and SMNVEV (reference sequence). The CDR3 DNA reads TGTGCCAGCAGACGAGGACAAAGCACTCAGCCCCAGCATTTT. This translates into CASRRGQSTQPQHF.

The CDR3: CASSLVPGGSYEQYF. The CDR3 nucleotides are TGTGCCAGCAGCTTAGTGCCGGGAGGCTCCTACGAGCAGTACTTC. V and J are TRBV7-8 and TRBJ2-7; 7 nucleotides line up with TRBD2. This CDR3 comprises 15 residues. The germline gives CDR1 SGHVS, CDR2 FQNEAQ. The V and J ends lost 1 base and 0 bases, in that order; junction bases with no gene match: 3.

The chain has TRBV7-8 and TRBJ2-7, with a weak D call TRBD1 (5 bases). With 5 bases removed from V and 2 bases from J, the gap between germline ends came to 19 bases. This CDR3 spans 16 amino acids. From germline, CDR1 is SGHVS and CDR2 FQNEAQ. The CDR3 loop is CASSVIRQNKPYEQYF. The CDR3, as DNA: TGTGCCAGCAGCGTGATCAGACAGAACAAACCCTACGAGCAGTACTTC. Full variable domain (outside the CDR3, taken from reference TRBV7-8 and TRBJ2-7): GAGVSQSPRYKVAKRGQDVALRCDPISGHVSLFWYQQALGQGPEFLTYFQNEAQLDKSGLPSDRFFAERPEGSVSTLKIQRTQQEDSAVYLCASSVIRQNKPYEQYFGPGTRLTVT.

A single count supports this clone. This chain links TRBV6-5 with TRBJ1-1; 7 bases agree with TRBD1. CDR3 length equals 16 residues. Germline V CDR1 and CDR2: MNHEY, SVGAGI. V was clipped by 0 bases and J by 2 bases; unmatched bases: 6. Written as DNA, the CDR3 is TGTGCCAGCAGTTACTCCGTAAGAGGGGGCAACACTGAAGCTTTCTTT. Protein product: CASSYSVRGGNTEAFF.

This chain uses TRBV2 with TRBJ2-1, with 9 bases aligning to TRBD2. Germline V gene lookup returns CDR1 SNHLY and CDR2 FYNNEI. This CDR3 comprises 15 residues. V lost 6 bases and J lost 4; bases outside the gene matches: 7. The CDR3 coding sequence is TGTGCCAGCAGCCTTAGCGGGAGTGGGTACAATGAGCAGTTCTTC. It yields the protein CASSLSGSGYNEQFF.

This clone was counted only a few times. The V gene is TRBV30, the J gene TRBJ2-1; 7 positions agree with TRBD2. The germline V gene has CDR1 GTSNPN and CDR2 SVGIG (reference sequence). The J segment lost 10 bases and the V segment lost 2 bases, leaving 14 bases of the junction unmatched. The CDR3 runs 15 residues. Written as DNA, the CDR3 is TGTGCCTGGAGTACTCTTTATGCGGGAGCGGAAGAGCAGTTCTTC. This gives the protein CAWSTLYAGAEEQFF.

The chain links TRBV11-3 to TRBJ2-1, with 8 bases matching TRBD2. CDR1 SGHNT and CDR2 YENEEA come from the germline V gene. This CDR3 has 16 amino acids. The J segment lost 7 bases and the V segment lost 5 bases, leaving 13 bases of the junction unmatched. CDR3 sequence reads: CASSRGGTRNPNEQFF. CDR3 nucleotide sequence: TGTGCCAGCAGCAGGGGGGGGACTAGAAATCCTAATGAGCAGTTCTTC.

The chain is built from TRBV7-8 and TRBJ2-7, with 7 bases fitting TRBD1. Trimming at V came to 5 bases and at J to 4 bases, leaving 2 bases not matched to a gene. Germline V gene data show CDR1 as SGHVS and CDR2 as FQNEAQ. This CDR3 spans 12 amino acids. For the CDR3, the DNA is TGTGCCAGCAGCCAGGACAGGTACGAGCAGTACTTC. It translates to CASSQDRYEQYF.

The chain combines TRBV6-5 with TRBJ1-2, with D perhaps TRBD1 (5 bases). This CDR3 is 13 amino acids long. V dropped 9 bases and J dropped 11 bases, with 22 bases sitting between them. Germline V gene lookup returns CDR1 MNHEY and CDR2 SVGAGI. The CDR3 DNA sequence: TGTGCCAGTACTACCCCCGGCACCCAGGGTTACACCTTC. Translated: CASTTPGTQGYTF.

The V gene is TRBV20-1, the J gene TRBJ2-5, with a possible D match to TRBD2 (5 bases). Between the trimmed V and J ends, which lost 6 bases and 7 bases, there was a span of 12 bases. The CDR3 runs 11 residues. Germline assignment: CDR1 DFQATT and CDR2 SNEGSKA (reference sequence). The CDR3, as DNA: TGCAGTGCCACTAGATCTACGACCCAGTACTTC. Its protein product is CSATRSTTQYF.

This rearrangement joins TRBV3-1 (or the pseudogene TRBV3-2) to TRBJ1-6; D ambiguous. Per the germline V gene, CDR1 is LGHDT and CDR2 is YNNKEL (reference sequence). The germline V and J ends were trimmed by 0 bases and 2 bases, with 8 bases remaining between them. The CDR3 consists of 16 residues. CDR3 DNA: TGTGCCAGCAGCCAAGACGCAGGCGCCTATAATTCACCCCTCCACTTT. Translated, it gives CASSQDAGAYNSPLHF.

The V gene is TRBV7-9, the J gene TRBJ2-7; D is possibly TRBD1 (6 bases). Trimming removed 5 bases at V and 2 bases at J, with 13 bases between. Germline loops: CDR1 SEHNR, CDR2 FQNEAQ (reference sequence). This CDR3 is 14 amino acids long. The CDR3 bases are TGTGCCAGCAGCCCAACCAAGGGGGCCTACGAGCAGTACTTC. This gives the protein CASSPTKGAYEQYF.

This chain links TRBV2 with TRBJ1-1; D uncertain. There are 14 residues in the CDR3. V lost 1 base and J lost 1, with 7 bases in between. Per germline, CDR1 SNHLY and CDR2 FYNNEI. CDR3 bases: TGTGCCAGCAGTGAAGGTGGGAGGAACACTGAAGCTTTCTTT. Protein product: CASSEGGRNTEAFF.

This chain connects TRBV14 to TRBJ2-7; D is possibly TRBD2 (5 bases). CDR1 is SGHDN and CDR2 is FVKESK in the germline V gene. Trimming shortened V by 6 bases and J by 4 bases, and 10 bases separated the two germline ends. The CDR3 contains 12 residues. Here the CDR3 reads CASSPGMYEQYF. The CDR3, as DNA: TGTGCCAGCAGTCCCGGGATGTACGAGCAGTACTTC.

The gene calls are TRBV3-1 (or the pseudogene TRBV3-2) and TRBJ1-5; D is possibly TRBD1 (5 bases). V was shortened by 6 bases and J by 3 bases, with 9 bases between the two germline ends. Germline V lookup: CDR1 LGHDT, CDR2 YNNKEL (reference sequence). The CDR3 is 13 amino acids. As DNA, the CDR3 is TGTGCCAGCAGTGGACAAACCAATCAGCCCCAGCATTTT. Translation gives CASSGQTNQPQHF.

V gene TRBV4-3 combines with J gene TRBJ2-4, with TRBD1 matching over 7 bases. Germline V gives CDR1 LGHNA, CDR2 YSLEER. This CDR3 spans 15 amino acids. V was pared by 0 bases and J by 1 base, with 0 bases of the junction left unmatched. CDR3: CASSQEGQAKNIQYF. In DNA, the CDR3 is TGCGCCAGCAGCCAAGAGGGACAGGCCAAAAACATTCAGTACTTC.

The chain joins TRBV6-5 to TRBJ2-3, with D unresolved. The germline V gene encodes CDR1 MNHEY and CDR2 SVGAGI. Trimming pared 6 bases from V and 0 bases from J, leaving 7 bases between. The CDR3 length is 13 residues. The CDR3 DNA sequence: TGTGCCAGCAGGGGCCAAAGCACAGATACGCAGTATTTT. Translated: CASRGQSTDTQYF.

The V and J genes are TRBV7-2 and TRBJ1-5, with D tentatively TRBD1 (5 bases). The CDR3 extends over 16 amino acids. The ends were cut back, 2 bases at V and 0 bases at J, with 11 bases in the middle. Germline V gene sequence: CDR1 SGHTA, CDR2 FQGNSA. In DNA form, the CDR3 reads TGTGCCAGCAGCTTACGCGGCAGGGATAGCAATCAGCCCCAGCATTTT. Its protein product is CASSLRGRDSNQPQHF. Filled out from reference TRBV7-2 and TRBJ1-5, the complete variable domain reads GAGVSQSPSNKVTEKGKDVELRCDPISGHTALYWYRQSLGQGLEFLIYFQGNSAPDKSGLPSDRFSAERTGGSVSTLTIQRTQQEDSAVYLCASSLRGRDSNQPQHFGDGTRLSIL.

The chain combines TRBV24-1 with TRBJ2-1, with a possible D match to TRBD1 (6 bases). CDR1 is KGHDR and CDR2 is SFDVKD in the germline V gene. The CDR3 length is 15 residues. Trimming took 4 bases from V and 7 from J, leaving 16 bases between them. The CDR3 is CATSDASRGWNEQFF. For the CDR3, the DNA is TGTGCCACCAGTGACGCCAGCAGGGGTTGGAATGAGCAGTTCTTC.